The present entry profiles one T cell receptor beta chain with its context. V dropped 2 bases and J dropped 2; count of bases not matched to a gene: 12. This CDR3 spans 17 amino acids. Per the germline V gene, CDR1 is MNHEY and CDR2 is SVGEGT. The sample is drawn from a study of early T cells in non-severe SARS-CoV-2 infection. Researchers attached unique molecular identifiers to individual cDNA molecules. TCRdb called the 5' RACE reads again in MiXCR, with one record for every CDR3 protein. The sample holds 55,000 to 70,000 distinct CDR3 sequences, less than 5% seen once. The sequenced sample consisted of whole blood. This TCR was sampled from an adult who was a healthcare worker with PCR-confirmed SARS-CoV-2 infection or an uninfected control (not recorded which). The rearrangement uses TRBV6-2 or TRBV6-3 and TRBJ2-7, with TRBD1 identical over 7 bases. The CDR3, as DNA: TGTGCCAGCAGTTACCGTCAATACTCCGGACAGGCCTACGAGCAGTACTTC. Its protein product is CASSYRQYSGQAYEQYF.